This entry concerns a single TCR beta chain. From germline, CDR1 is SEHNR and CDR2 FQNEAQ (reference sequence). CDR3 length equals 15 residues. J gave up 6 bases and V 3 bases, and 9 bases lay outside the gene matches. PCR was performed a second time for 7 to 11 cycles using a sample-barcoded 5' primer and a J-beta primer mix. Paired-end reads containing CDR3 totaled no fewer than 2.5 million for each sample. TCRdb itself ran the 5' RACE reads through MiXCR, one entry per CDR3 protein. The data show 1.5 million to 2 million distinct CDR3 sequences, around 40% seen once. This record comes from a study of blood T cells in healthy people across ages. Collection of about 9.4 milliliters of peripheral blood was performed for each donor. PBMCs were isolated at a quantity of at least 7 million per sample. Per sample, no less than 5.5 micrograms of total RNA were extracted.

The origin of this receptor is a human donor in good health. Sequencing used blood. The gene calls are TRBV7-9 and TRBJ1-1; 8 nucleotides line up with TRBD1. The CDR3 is CASSLATGGSAEAFF. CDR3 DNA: TGTGCCAGCAGCTTGGCCACAGGGGGGAGCGCTGAAGCTTTCTTT.